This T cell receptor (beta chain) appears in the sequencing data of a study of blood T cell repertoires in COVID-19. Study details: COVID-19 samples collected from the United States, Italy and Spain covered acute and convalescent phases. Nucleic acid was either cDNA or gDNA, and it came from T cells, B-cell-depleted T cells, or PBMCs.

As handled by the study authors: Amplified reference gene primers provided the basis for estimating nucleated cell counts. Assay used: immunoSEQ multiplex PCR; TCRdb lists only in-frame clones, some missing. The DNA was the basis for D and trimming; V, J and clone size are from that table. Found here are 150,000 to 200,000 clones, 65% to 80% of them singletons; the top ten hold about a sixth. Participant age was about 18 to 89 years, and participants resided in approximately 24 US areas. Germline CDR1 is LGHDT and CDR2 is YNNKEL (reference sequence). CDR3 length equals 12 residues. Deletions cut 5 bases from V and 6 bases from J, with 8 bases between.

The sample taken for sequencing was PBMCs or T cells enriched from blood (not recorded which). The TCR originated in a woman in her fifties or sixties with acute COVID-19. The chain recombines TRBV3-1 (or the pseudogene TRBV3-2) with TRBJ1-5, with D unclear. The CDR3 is CASSEGGQPQHF. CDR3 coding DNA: TGTGCCAGCAGCGAGGGAGGTCAGCCCCAGCATTTT.